This T cell receptor beta chain is from a study of shared clonotypes between healthy human individuals. Across the study: The people who gave samples were a couple of women and a few men aged 18 to 49.

Trimming stripped 2 bases from V and 4 bases from J, with 5 bases between. Looked up from germline, CDR1 is SGHTA and CDR2 is FQGNSA. The CDR3 sequence is 12 residues long. Authors' data handling: There were no quality scores in the junction-only immunoSEQ sequences, so filtering differed. Only in-frame clones appear in the TCRdb table, and some are missing; sequencing was by immunoSEQ multiplex PCR. That table gives V, J and clone size, and the DNA gave D and trimming. Of approximately 1,000,000 clones listed, approximately 80% are singletons. Subsets obtained from CD4+ cells comprised CD45RA+ naive and CD45RA-negative memory cells.

The source material was memory CD4+ T cells from PBMCs. As for subset: CD45RA-negative fraction. This receptor was taken from a man in his late teens or twenties in good health. Some clones in this sample may be carry-over from other donors' samples. The chain carries TRBV7-2 and TRBJ1-2, with no clear D. The CDR3 region is CASSLQAYGYTF. For the CDR3, the DNA is TGTGCCAGCAGCTTACAGGCCTATGGCTACACCTTC.